This entry concerns a single T cell receptor beta chain. Its specificity is not known. This sample stems from a study of T cell responses to AZD1222 COVID-19 vaccine. Germline-derived CDR1 and CDR2 are SGHAT and FQNNGV. The CDR3 extends over 15 amino acids. V lost 6 bases to trimming and J lost 0 bases, with 12 bases between them. Study-wide points: Only 5 or 6 AZD1222 recipients tested seropositive at baseline. None of the repertoires were sampled until the peak T cell response had passed.

Profiled with immunoSEQ multiplex PCR; TCRdb holds only in-frame clones, not every one. The table lists 160,000 or so clones, just over 90% of them singletons. Second-dose recipients at about 4 or about 12 weeks were treated as one pooled group. The TCR comes from an adult who received the AZD1222 COVID-19 vaccine. J is TRBJ1-3 and V is TRBV11-2; possibly TRBD1 for D (6 bases). The sequences come from peripheral blood, collected 28 days after the second AZD1222 dose. CDR3 residues: CASSRDTFSGNTIYF. In DNA form, the CDR3 reads TGTGCCAGCAGTCGGGACACCTTCTCTGGAAACACCATATATTTT.